This T cell receptor beta chain was captured in a study of metastatic and nonmetastatic thyroid tumors. On the study more broadly: The comparison covered peripheral blood and tumor or nodule tissue in malignant and benign thyroid patients.

The CDR3 loop spans 14 amino acids. Trimming cost V 8 bases and J 5 bases, with 18 bases left between them. Germline V gene lookup returns CDR1 MDHEN and CDR2 SYDVKM. The authors' processing: Across clinicopathological groups, CDR3 differences served as the basis for building a distant-metastasis classifier for papillary thyroid cancer. Via MiXCR, TCRdb re-called the PCR reads. The V and J calls here are based on TCRdb, not the publication. Found here are approximately 25,000 clones, 13% of them singletons; the top ten hold roughly an eighth. General study points: As reported, TCR beta diversity in blood and tumor was significantly higher in malignant thyroid tumors than in benign nodules.

No treatment had been given to any patient before thyroid surgery. Many counts were recorded for this clone. Its cognate antigen is unknown. Sequencing was carried out using blood. The clonotype was recovered from a female donor with papillary thyroid cancer or a benign thyroid nodule (not recorded which). Some clones in this sample may be carry-over from other donors' samples. The V gene is TRBV28, the J gene TRBJ1-2, with D perhaps TRBD1 (6 bases). The CDR3 sequence: CASSSQGRPYGYTF. The CDR3 nucleotides are TGTGCCAGCTCTTCACAGGGTCGGCCGTATGGCTACACCTTC.